This T cell receptor (beta chain) was sequenced for a study of T cell responses to AZD1222 COVID-19 vaccine. Timing groups of about 4 and about 12 weeks for second doses were pooled. Study observations and caveats: Nearly half of spike-specific TCRs reportedly target unmutated variant regions.

About this clone itself: Antigen: not known.

The data were produced by immunoSEQ multiplex PCR, yet TCRdb's version contains in-frame clones alone and is incomplete. The top ten clones hold roughly 10% of a sample with 86,000 or so clones, 75% to 95% of them seen once. From germline, CDR1 is LNHDA and CDR2 SQIVND (reference sequence). The CDR3 runs 15 residues. Trimming cost V 5 bases and J 0 bases; bases outside gene matches: 6. The sequences come from peripheral blood, collected 28 days after the second AZD1222 dose. The chain recombines TRBV19 with TRBJ1-1; 7 bases map to TRBD1. The sequence came from an adult who received the AZD1222 COVID-19 vaccine. Here the CDR3 reads CASSGSGTVNTEAFF. The CDR3 nucleotides read TGTGCCAGTAGTGGGTCCGGGACAGTGAACACTGAAGCTTTCTTT.